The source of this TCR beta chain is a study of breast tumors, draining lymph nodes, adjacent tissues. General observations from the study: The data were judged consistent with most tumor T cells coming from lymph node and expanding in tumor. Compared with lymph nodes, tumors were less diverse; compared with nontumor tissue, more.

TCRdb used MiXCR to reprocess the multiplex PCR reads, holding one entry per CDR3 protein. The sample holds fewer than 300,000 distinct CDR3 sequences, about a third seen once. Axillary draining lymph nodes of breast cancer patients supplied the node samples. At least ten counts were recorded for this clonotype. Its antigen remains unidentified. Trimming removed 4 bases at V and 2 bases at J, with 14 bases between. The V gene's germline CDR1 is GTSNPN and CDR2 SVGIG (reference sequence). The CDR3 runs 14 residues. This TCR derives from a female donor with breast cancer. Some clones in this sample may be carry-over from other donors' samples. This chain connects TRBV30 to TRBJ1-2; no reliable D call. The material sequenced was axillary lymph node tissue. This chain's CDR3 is CAWNRPGENYGYTF. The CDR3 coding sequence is TGTGCCTGGAACCGGCCAGGCGAGAACTATGGCTACACCTTC.